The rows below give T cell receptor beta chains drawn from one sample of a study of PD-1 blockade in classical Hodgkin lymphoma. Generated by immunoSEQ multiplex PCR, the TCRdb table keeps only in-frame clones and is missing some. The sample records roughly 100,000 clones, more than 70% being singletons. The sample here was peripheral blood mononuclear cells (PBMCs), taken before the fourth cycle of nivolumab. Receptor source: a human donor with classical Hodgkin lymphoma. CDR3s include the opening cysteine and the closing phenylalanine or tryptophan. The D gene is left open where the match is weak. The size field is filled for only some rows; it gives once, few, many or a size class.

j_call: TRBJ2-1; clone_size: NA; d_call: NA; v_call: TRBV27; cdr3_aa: CASSLSGSLSEQFF; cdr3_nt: TGTGCCAGCAGTTTATCGGGGAGTCTCTCCGAGCAGTTCTTC
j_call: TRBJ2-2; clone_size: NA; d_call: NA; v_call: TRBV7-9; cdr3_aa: CASSSTAYTGELFF; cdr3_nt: TGTGCCAGCAGCTCGACAGCCTACACCGGGGAGCTGTTTTTT
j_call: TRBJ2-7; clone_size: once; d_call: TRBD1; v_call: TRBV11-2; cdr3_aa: CASSSSGGGWDEQYF; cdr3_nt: TGTGCCAGCAGCTCGTCAGGGGGCGGCTGGGACGAGCAGTACTTC
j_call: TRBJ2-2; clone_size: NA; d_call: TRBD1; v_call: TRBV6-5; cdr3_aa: CASSFDRANTGELFF; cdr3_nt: TGTGCCAGCAGTTTCGACAGGGCAAACACCGGGGAGCTGTTTTTT
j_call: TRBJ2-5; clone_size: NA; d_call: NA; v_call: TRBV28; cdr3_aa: CASRVWGETQYF; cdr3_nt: TGTGCCAGCAGGGTGTGGGGTGAGACCCAGTACTTC
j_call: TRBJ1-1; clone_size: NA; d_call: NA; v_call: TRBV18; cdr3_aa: CASSPGGQIGSEAFF; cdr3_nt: TGTGCCAGCTCACCGGGGGGCCAGATAGGCTCTGAAGCTTTCTTT
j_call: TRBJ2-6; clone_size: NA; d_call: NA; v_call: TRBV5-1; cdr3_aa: CASSLDTALRGSSGANVLTF; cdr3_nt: TGCGCCAGCAGCTTGGATACCGCCCTCAGGGGAAGCTCTGGGGCCAACGTCCTGACTTTC
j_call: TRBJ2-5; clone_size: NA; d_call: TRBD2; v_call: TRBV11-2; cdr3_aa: CASSRGGGRPETQYF; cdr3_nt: TGTGCCAGCAGCCGTGGCGGCGGGAGGCCAGAGACCCAGTACTTC
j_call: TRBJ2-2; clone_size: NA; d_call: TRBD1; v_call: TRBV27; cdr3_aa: CASSLSGGTGELFF; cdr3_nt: TGTGCCAGCAGTCTCTCAGGGGGCACCGGGGAGCTGTTTTTT
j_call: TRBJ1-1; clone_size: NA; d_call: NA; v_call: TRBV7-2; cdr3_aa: CASSPRGGNTEAFF; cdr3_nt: TGTGCCAGCAGCCCCAGGGGCGGGAACACTGAAGCTTTCTTT
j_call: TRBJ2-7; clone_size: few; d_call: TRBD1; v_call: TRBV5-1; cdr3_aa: CASSFLRGPYEQYF; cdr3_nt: TGCGCCAGCAGCTTTTTAAGGGGGCCCTACGAGCAGTACTTC
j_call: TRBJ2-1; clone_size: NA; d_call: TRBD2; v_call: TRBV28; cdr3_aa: CASRSSGLAANEQFF; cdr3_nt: TGTGCCAGCAGGAGCTCAGGACTAGCGGCCAATGAGCAGTTCTTC
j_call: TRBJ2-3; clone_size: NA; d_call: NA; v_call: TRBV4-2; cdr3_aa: CASSQGGPGNTDTQYF; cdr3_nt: TGTGCCAGCAGCCAAGGGGGCCCGGGAAACACAGATACGCAGTATTTT
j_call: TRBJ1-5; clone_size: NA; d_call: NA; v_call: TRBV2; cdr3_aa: CASSPLTGGQQPQHF; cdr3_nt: TGTGCCAGCAGTCCTCTAACTGGGGGGCAACAGCCCCAGCATTTT
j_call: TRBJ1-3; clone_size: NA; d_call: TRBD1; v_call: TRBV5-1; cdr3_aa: CASSPGQEGGNTIYF; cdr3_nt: TGCGCCAGCAGCCCAGGACAGGAGGGCGGAAACACCATATATTTT
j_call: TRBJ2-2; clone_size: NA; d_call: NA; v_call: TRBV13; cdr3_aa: CASSPETVGSGELFF; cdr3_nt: TGTGCCAGCAGCCCAGAAACGGTTGGGTCCGGGGAGCTGTTTTTT
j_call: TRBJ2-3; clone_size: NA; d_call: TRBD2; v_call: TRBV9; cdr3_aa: CASSPRGSGRSDTQYF; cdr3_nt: TGTGCCAGCAGCCCCCGGGGTAGCGGGAGATCAGATACGCAGTATTTT
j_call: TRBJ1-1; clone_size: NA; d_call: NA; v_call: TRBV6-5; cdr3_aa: CASSYFGQTDTEAFF; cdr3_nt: TGTGCCAGCAGTTACTTCGGACAGACCGACACTGAAGCTTTCTTT
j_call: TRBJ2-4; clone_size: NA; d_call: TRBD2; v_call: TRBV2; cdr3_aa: CASSVQASGRNLLAKNIQYF; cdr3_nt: TGTGCCAGCAGTGTTCAGGCTAGCGGGAGGAACTTACTAGCCAAAAACATTCAGTACTTC
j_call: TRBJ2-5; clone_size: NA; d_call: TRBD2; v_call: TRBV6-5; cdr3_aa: CASSRTSGPQETQYF; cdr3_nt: TGTGCCAGCAGTAGGACTAGCGGACCCCAAGAGACCCAGTACTTC
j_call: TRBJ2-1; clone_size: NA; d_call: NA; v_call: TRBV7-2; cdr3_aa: CASSLVSLKNEQFF; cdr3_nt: TGTGCCAGCAGCTTAGTTTCCCTAAAGAATGAGCAGTTCTTC
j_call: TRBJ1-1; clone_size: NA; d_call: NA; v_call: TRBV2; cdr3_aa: CASIIGGGTEAFF; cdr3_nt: TGTGCCAGCATCATAGGGGGAGGTACTGAAGCTTTCTTT